These 9 T cell receptor beta chains were all obtained from the same sample, sequenced in a study of T cell responses to AZD1222 COVID-19 vaccine (TCRdb year 2021). The time point label for this specimen denotes: baseline before first vaccination. The method behind the library was the immunoSEQ multiplex PCR assay. As stored in TCRdb, this immuneACCESS dataset retains in-frame rearrangements with V and J assigned. A fraction of the clones does not appear; measured against another copy, unresolved V genes explain less than half of the discrepancy, and the remainder lacks a known reason. In this sample the table shows 67,000 or so clones, roughly 84% of which occur a single time. Over 8% of the sample is held by the ten biggest clonotypes. This specimen was peripheral blood, taken on day 0 of AZD1222 vaccination. These receptors all come from an adult in good health.

The V call is TRBV29-1, the J call TRBJ2-1; no reliable D call. V was trimmed by 2 bases and J by 9 bases, leaving 14 bases between them. Germline CDR1 is SQVTM and CDR2 is ANQGSEA. The CDR3 sequence is 13 residues long. CDR3 in amino acids: CSVERHFTGEQFF. The CDR3, as DNA: TGCAGCGTTGAACGACATTTTACGGGTGAGCAGTTCTTC.

This clone was observed a handful of times. CDR3 DNA: TGTGCCAGCAGCTTCGCAGGGAGGGTCCCTGAAGCTTTCTTT. Translating it yields CASSFAGRVPEAFF. The V and J genes are TRBV7-9 and TRBJ1-1; the D gene is possibly TRBD1 (5 bases). Germline CDR1 and CDR2: SEHNR and FQNEAQ (reference sequence). The CDR3 spans 14 residues. The V gene lost 3 bases and the J gene lost 6 bases, with 14 bases spanning the gap.

The chain couples TRBV28 to TRBJ1-3; no clear D gene. V lost 5 bases and J lost 6, with 8 bases in between. The germline V gene encodes CDR1 MDHEN and CDR2 SYDVKM. The CDR3 runs to 12 residues. The CDR3: CASSPFPNTIYF. CDR3 DNA sequence: TGTGCCAGCAGTCCGTTCCCAAACACCATATATTTT.

The J gene is TRBJ2-3, the V gene TRBV7-2, with 11 bases matching TRBD2. This CDR3 spans 18 amino acids. V dropped 2 bases and J dropped 3; count of bases not matched to a gene: 10. CDR1 and CDR2 (germline): SGHTA, FQGNSA. CDR3 coding DNA: TGTGCCAGCAGCTTACCAGGGGCTAGCGGGGGGTATACAGATACGCAGTATTTT. It yields the protein CASSLPGASGGYTDTQYF.

V usage is TRBV5-1 and J usage is TRBJ2-3; no reliable D call. This CDR3 spans 12 amino acids. CDR1 SGHRS and CDR2 YFSETQ come from the germline V gene. The V end was cut by 1 base, the J end by 6 bases, with 6 bases between. CDR3 loop: CASSLNSDTQYF. The CDR3 DNA reads as TGCGCCAGCAGCTTGAATTCGGATACGCAGTATTTT.

The chain carries TRBV6-5 and TRBJ1-3; D unclear. The CDR3 sequence is 12 residues long. The ends were cut back, 6 bases at V and 2 bases at J, with 5 bases in the middle. CDR1 and CDR2 (germline): MNHEY, SVGAGI. CDR3 amino acids: CASRDTGNTIYF. CDR3 DNA: TGTGCCAGCAGGGATACTGGAAACACCATATATTTT.

Here the CDR3 reads CASRSGGTNTGELFF. In DNA, the CDR3 is TGTGCCAGCAGAAGCGGGGGCACGAACACCGGGGAGCTGTTTTTT. V is TRBV6-6 and J is TRBJ2-2; 8 positions agree with TRBD2. Germline V CDR1 and CDR2: MNHNY, SVGAGI (reference sequence). Trimming removed 6 bases from V and 0 bases from J; junction bases left unmatched: 3. The length of the CDR3 is 15 residues.

The V and J genes are TRBV3-1 (or the pseudogene TRBV3-2) and TRBJ2-3, with 14 bases lining up with TRBD2. Germline V gives CDR1 LGHDT, CDR2 YNNKEL (reference sequence). V was pared by 4 bases and J by 0 bases, with 6 bases of the junction left unmatched. The length of the CDR3 is 18 residues. The CDR3 loop reads CASSPWTSGGSSTDTQYF. DNA for the CDR3: TGTGCCAGCAGCCCCTGGACTAGCGGGGGGTCCAGCACAGATACGCAGTATTTT.

The V and J genes are TRBV6-5 and TRBJ1-2, with D perhaps TRBD1 (6 bases). V lost 4 bases and J lost 3, with 18 bases in between. This CDR3 is built from 16 residues. The V gene's germline CDR1 is MNHEY and CDR2 SVGAGI. The CDR3 DNA sequence: TGTGCCAGCAGTTCCCCACAGGGCGGGGGGTACTATGGCTACACCTTC. It is translated as CASSSPQGGGYYGYTF.